The 16 T cell receptor beta chains below all came from one sample that was sequenced in a study of cytomegalovirus exposure and HLA in healthy donors. This table comes from immunoSEQ multiplex PCR, and its TCRdb copy is limited to in-frame clones, with some not included. The table lists tens of thousands of clones, about 96% of them singletons. Sequenced: PBMCs. The receptors come from a man younger than 35 in good health and CMV-seronegative.

The chain has TRBV19 and TRBJ1-5, with D maybe TRBD1 (6 bases). Germline values: CDR1 LNHDA, CDR2 SQIVND (reference sequence). The CDR3 loop spans 17 amino acids. The V gene lost 5 bases and the J gene lost 7 bases, with 24 bases spanning the gap. The CDR3 sequence is CASSQNLRTDAVQPQHF. CDR3 nucleotide sequence: TGTGCCAGTAGTCAAAACCTCCGGACAGACGCTGTACAGCCCCAGCATTTT.

The genes are TRBV27 and TRBJ1-1; 9 bases line up with TRBD1. V shed 3 bases, J shed 5 bases, and the junction held 13 bases outside the gene matches. The CDR3 sequence is 17 residues long. Germline V lookup: CDR1 MNHEY, CDR2 SMNVEV (reference sequence). The CDR3 region is CASSFPQGKGTGTEAFF. In DNA form, the CDR3 reads TGTGCCAGCAGTTTCCCTCAGGGAAAGGGGACAGGGACTGAAGCTTTCTTT.

The gene calls are TRBV6-6 and TRBJ1-5; 7 nucleotides match TRBD1. Germline V gene sequence: CDR1 MNHNY, CDR2 SVGAGI (reference sequence). The CDR3 has 15 amino acids. V dropped 5 bases and J dropped 2; count of bases not matched to a gene: 6. This chain's CDR3 is CASSRTDRGNQPQHF. The CDR3 DNA sequence: TGTGCCAGCAGTAGAACAGACAGGGGCAATCAGCCCCAGCATTTT.

V gene TRBV5-4 combines with J gene TRBJ2-7; D is unresolved. Trimming left V 0 bases short and J 7 bases short, with 11 bases between. Germline lookup yields CDR1 SGHNT and CDR2 YYREEE (reference sequence). The CDR3 consists of 13 residues. The CDR3: CASSLVASAEQYF. The DNA of the CDR3 is TGTGCCAGCAGCTTGGTGGCATCTGCTGAGCAGTACTTC. The full variable domain, in which reference TRBV5-4 and TRBJ2-7 provide the parts outside the CDR3, is ETGVTQSPTHLIKTRGQQVTLRCSSQSGHNTVSWYQQALGQGPQFIFQYYREEENGRGNFPPRFSGLQFPNYSSELNVNALELDDSALYLCASSLVASAEQYFGPGTRLTVT.

The J gene is TRBJ2-5, the V gene TRBV5-4; the match to TRBD1 covers 9 bases. V lost 3 bases, J lost 1 base, and 7 bases stayed unmatched. The CDR3 has 16 amino acids. The germline V gene has CDR1 SGHNT and CDR2 YYREEE (reference sequence). The CDR3 spells CASSSGQGGGQETQYF. DNA for the CDR3: TGTGCCAGCAGCTCGGGACAGGGAGGAGGCCAAGAGACCCAGTACTTC.

V and J are TRBV6-4 and TRBJ2-1, with TRBD2 matching 7 bases. Germline loops: CDR1 MRHNA, CDR2 SNTAGT. This CDR3 has 15 residues. J lost 8 bases, V lost 1 base, and 8 bases had no gene match. The CDR3 loop is CASSDFRTRRYEQFF. The CDR3 bases are TGTGCCAGCAGTGACTTCCGGACTAGAAGATATGAGCAGTTCTTC.

This chain joins TRBV6-5 and TRBJ1-2, with 7 bases identical to TRBD1. The length of the CDR3 is 13 residues. V dropped 7 bases and J dropped 0; count of bases not matched to a gene: 2. Germline-derived CDR1 and CDR2 are MNHEY and SVGAGI. The CDR3 reads CASTGQANYGYTF. The CDR3 region has the DNA TGTGCCAGCACCGGACAGGCTAACTATGGCTACACCTTC.

This chain uses TRBV6-1 with TRBJ2-2; TRBD1 agrees at 7 bases. V was pared by 0 bases and J by 1 base, with 5 bases of the junction left unmatched. Germline CDR1 and CDR2: MNHNS and SASEGT. The length of the CDR3 is 17 residues. The CDR3 is CASSEAGTARNTGELFF. The DNA of the CDR3 is TGTGCCAGCAGTGAAGCAGGGACAGCCAGGAACACCGGGGAGCTGTTTTTT.

This chain connects TRBV7-9 to TRBJ2-1, with D maybe TRBD1 (5 bases). CDR3 length equals 16 residues. The ends were cut back, 6 bases at V and 0 bases at J, with 15 bases in the middle. Per the germline V gene, CDR1 is SEHNR and CDR2 is FQNEAQ (reference sequence). The CDR3 sequence is CASRRQSVSSYNEQFF. The CDR3 bases are TGTGCCAGCAGACGACAGTCCGTTAGCTCCTACAATGAGCAGTTCTTC.

The rearrangement uses TRBV7-9 and TRBJ1-1; TRBD1 matches at 8 bases. This CDR3 is built from 15 residues. V shed 5 bases, J shed 1 base, and the junction held 6 bases outside the gene matches. Germline CDR1 and CDR2: SEHNR and FQNEAQ (reference sequence). In DNA form, the CDR3 reads TGTGCCAGCAGCACCCCGGACAGGGAGAACACTGAAGCTTTCTTT. Protein product: CASSTPDRENTEAFF. Full variable domain (missing parts from reference TRBV7-9 and TRBJ1-1): DTGVSQNPRHKITKRGQNVTFRCDPISEHNRLYWYRQTLGQGPEFLTYFQNEAQLEKSRLLSDRFSAERPKGSFSTLEIQRTEQGDSAMYLCASSTPDRENTEAFFGQGTRLTVV.

The rearrangement uses TRBV4-2 and TRBJ2-2; TRBD2 agrees at 15 bases. CDR3 length equals 18 residues. After removal of 0 bases from V and 4 bases from J, the junction contained 3 bases not matched to a gene. From germline, CDR1 is LGHNA and CDR2 YNFKEQ. The CDR3 nucleotides read TGTGCCAGCAGCCAAGATAGGGGACTAGCGGGAGGCACCGGGGAGCTGTTTTTT. Amino acids: CASSQDRGLAGGTGELFF.

The chain links TRBV7-9 to TRBJ2-1; TRBD2 aligns across 12 bases. Germline V CDR1 and CDR2: SEHNR, FQNEAQ (reference sequence). Trimming removed 6 bases from V and 7 bases from J; junction bases left unmatched: 4. This CDR3 has 14 amino acids. CDR3 region: CASRTSGSTNEQFF. The CDR3 DNA reads as TGTGCCAGCAGGACTAGCGGGAGTACGAATGAGCAGTTCTTC.

The rearrangement links TRBV10-2 to TRBJ2-7, with a weak D call TRBD2 (5 bases). The CDR3 has 15 residues. V lost 5 bases and J lost 2, with 16 bases in between. The germline V gene encodes CDR1 WSHSY and CDR2 SAAADI. CDR3 nucleotide sequence: TGCGCCAGCAGTAGCGGCCACCATGAAACCTACGAGCAGTACTTC. Amino acid sequence: CASSSGHHETYEQYF.

This chain joins TRBV19 and TRBJ2-6; D remains ambiguous. Germline V gene sequence: CDR1 LNHDA, CDR2 SQIVND (reference sequence). Trimming shortened V by 6 bases and J by 0 bases, and 6 bases separated the two germline ends. The CDR3 loop spans 14 amino acids. The DNA of the CDR3 is TGTGCCAGTAGCCGTAACTCTGGGGCCAACGTCCTGACTTTC. The encoded protein is CASSRNSGANVLTF.

This clone has just one count. The chain uses TRBV5-1 and TRBJ2-3; D is perhaps TRBD1 (5 bases). CDR1 is SGHRS, CDR2 YFSETQ, per germline. Trimming cost V 4 bases and J 0 bases, with 15 bases left between them. The CDR3 loop spans 16 amino acids. This chain's CDR3 is CASSPQGEASTDTQYF. The CDR3 nucleotides read TGCGCCAGCAGCCCTCAGGGTGAGGCCAGCACAGATACGCAGTATTTT.

This chain uses TRBV5-1 with TRBJ2-7, with D possibly TRBD1 on 7 matching bases. This CDR3 contains 15 residues. Looked up from germline, CDR1 is SGHRS and CDR2 is YFSETQ. V lost 4 bases and J lost 2, with 16 bases in between. CDR3 region: CASSPEGQRPYEQYF. DNA for the CDR3: TGCGCCAGCAGCCCGGAGGGACAGAGACCCTACGAGCAGTACTTC. Full variable domain (outside the CDR3, taken from reference TRBV5-1 and TRBJ2-7): KAGVTQTPRYLIKTRGQQVTLSCSPISGHRSVSWYQQTPGQGLQFLFEYFSETQRNKGNFPGRFSGRQFSNSRSEMNVSTLELGDSALYLCASSPEGQRPYEQYFGPGTRLTVT.